This TCR beta chain was retrieved from a study of Ad26.COV2.S vaccination and SARS-CoV-2 variants. Broader study findings: Estimates derived from TCR breadth and depth analyses may have underestimated total T cell responses.

Treatment indicated: roughly 18 received Ad26.COV2.S at low or high dose, single or two shots; roughly five received placebo; per-sample allocation not given. Collection of samples fell on day 63 after the first vaccine or placebo injection. Donation was by an adult aged 18-55 years who was in Boston. On this clone: Its antigen is as yet unknown.

Measured with immunoSEQ multiplex PCR; TCRdb has only the in-frame clones, and not every one. Found here are under 400,000 clones, roughly 91% of them singletons; the top ten hold more than 3%. This sequence originates from a person aged 18-60 years who received the Ad26.COV2.S COVID-19 vaccine or a placebo. The sequencing used peripheral blood, collected in a trial of Ad26.COV2.S vaccine versus placebo.

The CDR3 spells CASSKAGHNYGYTF. Written as DNA, the CDR3 is TGTGCCAGCAGCAAAGCGGGACATAACTATGGCTACACCTTC. The genes are TRBV21-1 and TRBJ1-2; the DNA was not used to check the table's D call, TRBD1. TRBV21-1 is described as a pseudogene. The CDR3 runs to 14 residues.